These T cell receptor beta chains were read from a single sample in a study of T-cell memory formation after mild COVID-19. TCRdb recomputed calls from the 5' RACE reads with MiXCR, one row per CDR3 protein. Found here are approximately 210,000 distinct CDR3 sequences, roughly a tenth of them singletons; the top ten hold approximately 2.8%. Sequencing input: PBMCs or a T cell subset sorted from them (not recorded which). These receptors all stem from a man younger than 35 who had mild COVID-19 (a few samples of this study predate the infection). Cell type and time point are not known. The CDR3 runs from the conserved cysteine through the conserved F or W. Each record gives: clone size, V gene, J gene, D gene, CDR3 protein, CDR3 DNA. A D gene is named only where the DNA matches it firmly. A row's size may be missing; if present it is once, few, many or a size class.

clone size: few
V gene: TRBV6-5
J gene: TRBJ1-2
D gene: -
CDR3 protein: CASSYALYYGYTF
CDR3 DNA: TGTGCCAGCAGTTACGCCCTGTACTATGGCTACACCTTC

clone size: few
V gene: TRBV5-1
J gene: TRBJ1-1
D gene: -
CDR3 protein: CASSLVAENTEAFF
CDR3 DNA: TGCGCCAGCAGCTTGGTCGCCGAAAACACTGAAGCTTTCTTT

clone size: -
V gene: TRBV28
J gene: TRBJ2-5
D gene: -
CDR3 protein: CASRAGGAGEETQYF
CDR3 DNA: TGTGCCAGCAGAGCAGGGGGCGCGGGGGAAGAGACCCAGTACTTC

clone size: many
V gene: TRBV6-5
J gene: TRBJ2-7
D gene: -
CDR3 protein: CASSYVQGGEQYF
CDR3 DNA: TGTGCCAGCAGTTATGTACAGGGAGGCGAGCAGTACTTC

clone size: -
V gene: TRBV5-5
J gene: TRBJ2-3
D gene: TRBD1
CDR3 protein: CASSPFRQGPDTQYF
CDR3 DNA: TGTGCCAGCAGCCCATTTAGACAGGGCCCAGATACGCAGTATTTT

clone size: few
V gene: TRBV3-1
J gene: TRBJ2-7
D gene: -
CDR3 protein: CASSQGHSSYEQYF
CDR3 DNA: TGTGCCAGCAGCCAAGGGCACAGTTCCTACGAGCAGTACTTC

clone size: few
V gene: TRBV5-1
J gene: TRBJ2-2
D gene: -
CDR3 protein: CASSLEGSGELFF
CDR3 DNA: TGCGCCAGCAGCTTGGAGGGGTCCGGGGAGCTGTTTTTT

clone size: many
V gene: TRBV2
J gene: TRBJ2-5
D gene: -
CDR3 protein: CASRKDQETQYF
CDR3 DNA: TGTGCCAGCAGGAAAGATCAAGAGACCCAGTACTTC

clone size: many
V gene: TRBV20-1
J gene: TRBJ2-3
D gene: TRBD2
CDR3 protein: CSASPMKRSGGAPDTQYF
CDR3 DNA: TGCAGTGCTAGCCCCATGAAGCGTAGCGGGGGGGCTCCAGATACGCAGTATTTT

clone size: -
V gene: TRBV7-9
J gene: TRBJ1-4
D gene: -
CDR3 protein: CASRKDMTNEKLFF
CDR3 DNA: TGTGCCAGCAGGAAGGACATGACAAATGAAAAACTGTTTTTT

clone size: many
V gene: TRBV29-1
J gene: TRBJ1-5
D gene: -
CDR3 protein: CSATLGGDQPQHF
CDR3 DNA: TGCAGCGCTACCCTCGGGGGAGATCAGCCCCAGCATTTT

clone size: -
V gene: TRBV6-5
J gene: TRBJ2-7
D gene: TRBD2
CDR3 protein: CASSPSSGTSGVDEQYF
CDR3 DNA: TGTGCCAGCAGTCCATCTTCGGGGACTAGCGGGGTAGACGAGCAGTACTTC

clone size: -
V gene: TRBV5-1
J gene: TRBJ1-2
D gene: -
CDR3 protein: CASSFSGRNYGYTF
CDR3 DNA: TGCGCCAGCAGCTTCAGCGGACGTAACTATGGCTACACCTTC

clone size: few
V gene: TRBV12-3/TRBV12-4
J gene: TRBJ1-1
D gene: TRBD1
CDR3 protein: CASSLEPGGNTEAFF
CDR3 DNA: TGTGCCAGCAGTTTAGAGCCAGGGGGGAACACTGAAGCTTTCTTT

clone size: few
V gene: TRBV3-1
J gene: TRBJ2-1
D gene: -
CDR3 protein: CASSQERFERQFF
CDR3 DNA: TGTGCCAGCAGCCAAGAAAGGTTCGAGCGGCAGTTCTTC

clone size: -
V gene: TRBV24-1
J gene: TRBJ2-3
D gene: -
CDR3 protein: CATSDFRGPPYGTDTQYF
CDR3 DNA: TGTGCCACCAGTGATTTCAGAGGTCCCCCCTATGGCACAGATACGCAGTATTTT

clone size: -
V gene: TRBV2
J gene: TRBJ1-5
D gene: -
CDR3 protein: CASSGSGGNQPQHF
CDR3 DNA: TGTGCCAGCAGTGGATCGGGGGGCAATCAGCCCCAGCATTTT

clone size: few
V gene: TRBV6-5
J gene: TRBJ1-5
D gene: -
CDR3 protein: CASSYDRVKQPQHF
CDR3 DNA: TGTGCCAGCAGTTACGACAGAGTGAAACAGCCCCAGCATTTT

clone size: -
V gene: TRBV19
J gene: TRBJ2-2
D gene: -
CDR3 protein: CASEAGAGELFF
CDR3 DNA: TGTGCCAGCGAGGCAGGGGCCGGGGAGCTGTTTTTT

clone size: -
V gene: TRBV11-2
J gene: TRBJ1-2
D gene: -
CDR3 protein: CAWGLNYGYTF
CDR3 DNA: TGTGCCTGGGGCCTTAACTATGGCTACACCTTC

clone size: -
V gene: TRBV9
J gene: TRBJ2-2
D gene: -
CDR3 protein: CASSVYGAGELFF
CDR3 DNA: TGTGCCAGCAGCGTCTATGGCGCCGGGGAGCTGTTTTTT

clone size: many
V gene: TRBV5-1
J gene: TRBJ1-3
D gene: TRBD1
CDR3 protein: CASSFGTAGNTIYF
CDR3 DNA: TGCGCCAGCAGTTTCGGGACAGCCGGAAACACCATATATTTT

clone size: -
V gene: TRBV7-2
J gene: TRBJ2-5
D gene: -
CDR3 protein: CASSLRLVRTRAQETQYF
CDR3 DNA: TGTGCCAGCAGCTTAAGGCTCGTACGGACACGAGCCCAAGAGACCCAGTACTTC

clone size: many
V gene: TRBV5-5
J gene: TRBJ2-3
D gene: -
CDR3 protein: CASSLEWGADTQYF
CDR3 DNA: TGTGCCAGCAGCTTGGAGTGGGGCGCAGATACGCAGTATTTT

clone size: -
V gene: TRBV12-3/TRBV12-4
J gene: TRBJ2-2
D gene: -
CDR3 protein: CASSFAAGYLTGELFF
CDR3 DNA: TGTGCCAGCAGTTTCGCGGCGGGGTATCTGACCGGGGAGCTGTTTTTT

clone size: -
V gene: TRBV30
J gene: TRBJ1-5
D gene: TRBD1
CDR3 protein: CAWSRGSNQPQHF
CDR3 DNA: TGTGCCTGGAGCAGGGGGAGCAATCAGCCCCAGCATTTT

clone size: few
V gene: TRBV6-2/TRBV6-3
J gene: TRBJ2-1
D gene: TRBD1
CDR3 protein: CASGKGALDEQFF
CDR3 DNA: TGTGCCAGCGGAAAGGGGGCCCTGGACGAGCAGTTCTTC

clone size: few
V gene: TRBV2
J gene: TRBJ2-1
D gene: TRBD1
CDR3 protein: CASSEAWGTEGFF
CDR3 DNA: TGTGCCAGCAGTGAAGCGTGGGGGACAGAAGGGTTCTTC

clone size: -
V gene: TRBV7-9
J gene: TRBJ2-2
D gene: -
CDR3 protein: CASTRGGANTGELFF
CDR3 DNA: TGTGCCAGCACCCGAGGGGGGGCGAACACCGGGGAGCTGTTTTTT

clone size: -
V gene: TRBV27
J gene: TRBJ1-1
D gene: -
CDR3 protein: CASSFVENTEAFF
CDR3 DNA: TGTGCCAGCAGTTTCGTTGAGAACACTGAAGCTTTCTTT

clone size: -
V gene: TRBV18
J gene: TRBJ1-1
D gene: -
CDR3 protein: CASSPTGGIMNTEAFF
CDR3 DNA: TGTGCCAGCTCACCGACCGGGGGGATCATGAACACTGAAGCTTTCTTT

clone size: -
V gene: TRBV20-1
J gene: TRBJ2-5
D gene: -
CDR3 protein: CSARDPGKEETQYF
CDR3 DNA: TGCAGTGCTAGAGATCCGGGGAAGGAAGAGACCCAGTACTTC

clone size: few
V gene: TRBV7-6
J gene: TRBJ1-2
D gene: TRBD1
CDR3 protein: CASSDAPRDRGLGYTF
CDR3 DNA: TGTGCCAGCAGCGACGCCCCTCGGGACAGGGGGCTCGGCTACACCTTC

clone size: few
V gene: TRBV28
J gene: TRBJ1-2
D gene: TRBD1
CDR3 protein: CASSTSGGYGYTF
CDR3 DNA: TGTGCCAGCAGCACATCAGGGGGATATGGCTACACCTTC

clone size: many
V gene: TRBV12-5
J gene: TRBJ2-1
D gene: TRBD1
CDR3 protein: CASGSGGGNEQFF
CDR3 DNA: TGTGCTAGTGGCTCAGGGGGTGGGAATGAGCAGTTCTTC

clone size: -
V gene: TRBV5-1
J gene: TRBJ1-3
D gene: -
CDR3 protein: CASSPTSSGNTIYF
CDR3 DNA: TGCGCCAGCAGCCCCACAAGCTCTGGAAACACCATATATTTT

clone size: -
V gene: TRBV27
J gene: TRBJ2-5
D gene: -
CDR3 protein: CASSLIGIQETQYF
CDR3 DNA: TGTGCCAGCAGTTTAATAGGGATCCAAGAGACCCAGTACTTC

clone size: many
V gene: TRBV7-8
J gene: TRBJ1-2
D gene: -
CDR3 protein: CASSEQGMGPYGYTF
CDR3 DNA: TGTGCCAGCAGCGAACAGGGCATGGGCCCTTATGGCTACACCTTC

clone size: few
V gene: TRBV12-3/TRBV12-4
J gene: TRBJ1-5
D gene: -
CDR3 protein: CASSLGQAPSNQPQHF
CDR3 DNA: TGTGCCAGCAGTTTAGGACAGGCCCCTAGCAATCAGCCCCAGCATTTT

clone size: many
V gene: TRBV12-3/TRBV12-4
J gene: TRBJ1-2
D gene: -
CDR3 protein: CASSLDNNYGYTF
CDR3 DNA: TGTGCCAGCAGTTTGGACAATAACTATGGCTACACCTTC

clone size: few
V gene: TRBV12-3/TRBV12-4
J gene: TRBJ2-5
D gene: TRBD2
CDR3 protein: CASSFGLAGTQETQYF
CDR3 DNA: TGTGCCAGCAGTTTTGGCCTAGCGGGGACACAAGAGACCCAGTACTTC

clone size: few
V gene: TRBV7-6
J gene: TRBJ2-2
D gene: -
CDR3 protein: CASSLATLTGELFF
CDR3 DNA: TGTGCCAGCAGCTTAGCCACTCTCACCGGGGAGCTGTTTTTT

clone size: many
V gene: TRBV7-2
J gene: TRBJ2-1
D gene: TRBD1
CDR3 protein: CASSRPGRGNEQFF
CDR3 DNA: TGTGCCAGCAGCCGACCCGGCAGGGGGAATGAGCAGTTCTTC

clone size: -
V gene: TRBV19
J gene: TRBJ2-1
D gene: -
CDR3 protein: CASSLRLGVNYNEQFF
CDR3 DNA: TGTGCCAGTAGTCTCCGACTGGGCGTGAACTACAATGAGCAGTTCTTC

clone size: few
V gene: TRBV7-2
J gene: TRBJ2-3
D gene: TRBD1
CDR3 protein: CAGGQGPDTQYF
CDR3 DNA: TGTGCCGGGGGACAGGGACCAGATACGCAGTATTTT

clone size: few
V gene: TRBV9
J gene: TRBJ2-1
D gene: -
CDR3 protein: CASSVDPTGYNEHFF
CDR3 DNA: TGTGCCAGCAGCGTAGACCCTACAGGATACAATGAGCATTTCTTC

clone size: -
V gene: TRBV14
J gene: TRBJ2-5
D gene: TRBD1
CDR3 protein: CASSFVQGASETQYF
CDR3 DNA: TGTGCCAGCAGTTTCGTCCAGGGGGCATCGGAGACCCAGTACTTC

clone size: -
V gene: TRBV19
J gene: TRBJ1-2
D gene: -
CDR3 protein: CASSRGGLAGYTF
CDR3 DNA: TGTGCCAGTAGTAGAGGCGGACTGGCTGGCTACACCTTC

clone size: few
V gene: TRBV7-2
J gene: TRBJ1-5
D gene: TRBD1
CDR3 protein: CASSRRDSLPQPQHF
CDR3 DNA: TGTGCCAGCAGCCGCCGGGACAGTCTGCCACAGCCCCAGCATTTT

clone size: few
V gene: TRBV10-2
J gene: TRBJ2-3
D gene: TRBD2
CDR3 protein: CASIPGGGTDTQYF
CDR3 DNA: TGCGCCAGCATCCCGGGGGGGGGCACAGATACGCAGTATTTT

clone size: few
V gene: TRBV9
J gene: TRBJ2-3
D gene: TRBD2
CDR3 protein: CASSADPFPAGGTDTQYF
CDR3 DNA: TGTGCCAGCAGCGCGGACCCCTTTCCAGCGGGGGGCACAGATACGCAGTATTTT

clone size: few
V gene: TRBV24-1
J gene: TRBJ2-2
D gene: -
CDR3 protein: CATSDLPASLNTGELFF
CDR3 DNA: TGTGCCACCAGTGATTTGCCAGCCAGCTTGAACACCGGGGAGCTGTTTTTT

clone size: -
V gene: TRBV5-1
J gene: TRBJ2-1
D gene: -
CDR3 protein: CASSLESEQFF
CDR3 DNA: TGCGCCAGCAGCTTAGAGTCTGAGCAGTTCTTC